This T cell receptor beta chain was profiled in a study of blood T cell repertoires in COVID-19. Study overall: Specimens from acute and convalescent COVID-19 originated in the United States, Italy and Spain. In each case, the material was cDNA or gDNA derived from T cells, B-cell-depleted T cells, or PBMCs.

The J segment lost 5 bases and the V segment lost 3 bases, leaving 7 bases of the junction unmatched. This CDR3 region has 15 residues. Germline CDR1 is MGHRA and CDR2 is YSYEKL. In the study's own analysis: Amplified reference gene primers provided the basis for estimating nucleated cell counts. Sequenced by immunoSEQ multiplex PCR; TCRdb stores in-frame clones only, minus some. From that table come the V and J calls and clone size; the DNA was used to work out D and trimming. The data hold approximately 300,000 clones, with about nine tenths observed a single time. Source material: peripheral blood. J is TRBJ1-1 and V is TRBV4-1, with TRBD1 matching over 9 bases. This TCR was sampled from a woman aged 40 to 50 with acute or convalescent COVID-19. As DNA, the CDR3 is TGCGCCAGCAGCCAGGGTCCCGGGACAGGGACTGAAGCTTTCTTT. Translation: CASSQGPGTGTEAFF.